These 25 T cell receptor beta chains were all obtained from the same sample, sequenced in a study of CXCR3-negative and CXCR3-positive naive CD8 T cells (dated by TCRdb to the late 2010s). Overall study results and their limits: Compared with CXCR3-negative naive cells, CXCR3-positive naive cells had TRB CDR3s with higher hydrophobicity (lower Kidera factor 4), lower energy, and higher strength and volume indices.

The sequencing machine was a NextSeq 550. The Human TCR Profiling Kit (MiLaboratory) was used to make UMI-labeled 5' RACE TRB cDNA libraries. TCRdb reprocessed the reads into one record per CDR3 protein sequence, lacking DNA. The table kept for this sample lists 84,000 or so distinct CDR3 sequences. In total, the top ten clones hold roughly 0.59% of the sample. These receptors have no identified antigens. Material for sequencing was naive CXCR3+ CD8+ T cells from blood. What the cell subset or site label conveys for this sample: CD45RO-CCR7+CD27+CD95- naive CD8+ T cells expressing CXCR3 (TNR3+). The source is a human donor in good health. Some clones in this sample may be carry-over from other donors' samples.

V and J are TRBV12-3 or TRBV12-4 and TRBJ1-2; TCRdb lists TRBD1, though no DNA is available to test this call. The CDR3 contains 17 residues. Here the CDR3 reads CASSLATGGKSNYGYTF.

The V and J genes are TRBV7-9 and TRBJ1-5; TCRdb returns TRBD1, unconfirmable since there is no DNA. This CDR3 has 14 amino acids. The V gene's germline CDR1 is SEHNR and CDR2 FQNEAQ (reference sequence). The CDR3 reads CASSLASGEGPQHF.

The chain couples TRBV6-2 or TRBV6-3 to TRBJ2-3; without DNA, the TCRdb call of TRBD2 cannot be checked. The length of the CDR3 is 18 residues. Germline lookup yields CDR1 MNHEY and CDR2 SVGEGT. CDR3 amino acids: CASSFGLAGSYSTDTQYF.

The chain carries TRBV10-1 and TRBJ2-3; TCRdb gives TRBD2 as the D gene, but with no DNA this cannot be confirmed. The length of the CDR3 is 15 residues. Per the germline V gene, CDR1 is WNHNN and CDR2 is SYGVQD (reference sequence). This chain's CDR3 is CASRRIRTVTDTQYF.

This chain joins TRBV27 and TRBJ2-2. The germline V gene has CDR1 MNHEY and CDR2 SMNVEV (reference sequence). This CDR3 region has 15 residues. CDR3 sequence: CASSRRHLNTGELFF.

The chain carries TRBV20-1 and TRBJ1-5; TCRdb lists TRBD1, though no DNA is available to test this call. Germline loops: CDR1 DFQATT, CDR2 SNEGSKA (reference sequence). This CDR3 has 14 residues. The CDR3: CSAMDSYSNQPQHF.

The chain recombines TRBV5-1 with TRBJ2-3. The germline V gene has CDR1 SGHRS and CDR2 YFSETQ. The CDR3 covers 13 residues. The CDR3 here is CASSLSTTDTQYF.

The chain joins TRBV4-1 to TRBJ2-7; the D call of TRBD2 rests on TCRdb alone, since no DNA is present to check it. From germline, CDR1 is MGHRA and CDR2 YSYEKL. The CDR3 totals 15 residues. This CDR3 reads CASSPGVLAGDEQYF.

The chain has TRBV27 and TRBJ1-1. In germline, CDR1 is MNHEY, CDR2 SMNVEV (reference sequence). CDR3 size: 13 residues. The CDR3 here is CASSSSGNTEAFF.

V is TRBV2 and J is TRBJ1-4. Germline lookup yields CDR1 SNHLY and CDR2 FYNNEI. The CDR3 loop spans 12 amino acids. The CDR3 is CASGETNEKLFF.

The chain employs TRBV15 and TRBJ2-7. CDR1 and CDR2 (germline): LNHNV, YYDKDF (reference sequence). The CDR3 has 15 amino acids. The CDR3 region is CATSSVPRETYEQYF.

The chain's CDR3 is CASSQTKTGQGSYEQYF. V and J are TRBV7-9 and TRBJ2-7; TCRdb's assignment of TRBD1 cannot be checked, as there is no DNA. CDR3 length: 17 residues. The V gene's germline CDR1 is SEHNR and CDR2 FQNEAQ (reference sequence).

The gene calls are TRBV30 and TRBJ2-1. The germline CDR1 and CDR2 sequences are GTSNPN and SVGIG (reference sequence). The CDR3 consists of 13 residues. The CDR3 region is CARDSGSYNEQFF.

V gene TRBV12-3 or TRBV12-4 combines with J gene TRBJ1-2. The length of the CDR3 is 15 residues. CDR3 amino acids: CASDATQDSNYGYTF.

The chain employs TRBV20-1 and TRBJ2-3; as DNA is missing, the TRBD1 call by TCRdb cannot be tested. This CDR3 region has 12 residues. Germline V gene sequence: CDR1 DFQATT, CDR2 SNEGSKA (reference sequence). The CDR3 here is CSASQGTDTQYF.

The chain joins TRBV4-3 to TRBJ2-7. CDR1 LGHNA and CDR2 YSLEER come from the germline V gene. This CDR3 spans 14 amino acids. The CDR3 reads CASSPRYGDYEQYF.

The chain's CDR3 is CASRAAGLAKNIQYF. The chain uses TRBV19 and TRBJ2-4. The CDR3 consists of 15 residues. In germline, CDR1 is LNHDA, CDR2 SQIVND (reference sequence).

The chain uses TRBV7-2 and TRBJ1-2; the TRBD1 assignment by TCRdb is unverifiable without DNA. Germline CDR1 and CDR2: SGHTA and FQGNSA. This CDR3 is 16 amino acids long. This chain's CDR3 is CASSLSSTGAVDGYTF.

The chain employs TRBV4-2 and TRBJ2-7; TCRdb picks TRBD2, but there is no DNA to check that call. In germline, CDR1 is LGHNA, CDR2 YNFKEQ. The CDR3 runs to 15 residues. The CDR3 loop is CASSQDVAGGYEQYF.

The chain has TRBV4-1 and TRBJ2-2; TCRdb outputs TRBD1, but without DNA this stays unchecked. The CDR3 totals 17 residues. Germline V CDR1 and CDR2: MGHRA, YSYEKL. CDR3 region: CASSQPYDREVTGELYF.

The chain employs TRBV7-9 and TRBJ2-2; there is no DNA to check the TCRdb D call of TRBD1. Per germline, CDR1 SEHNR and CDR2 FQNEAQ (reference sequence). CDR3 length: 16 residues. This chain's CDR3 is CASSAWTGVGTGELFF.

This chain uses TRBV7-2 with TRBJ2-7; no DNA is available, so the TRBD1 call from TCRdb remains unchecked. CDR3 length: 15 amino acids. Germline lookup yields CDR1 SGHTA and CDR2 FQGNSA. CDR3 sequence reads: CASSYDPGGHYEQYF.

The CDR3 protein is CASSSRDTGYEQFF. This sequence joins TRBV7-9 and TRBJ2-1; the D gene TCRdb calls, TRBD1, cannot be checked with no DNA. Germline V gene lookup returns CDR1 SEHNR and CDR2 FQNEAQ (reference sequence). This CDR3 has 14 amino acids.

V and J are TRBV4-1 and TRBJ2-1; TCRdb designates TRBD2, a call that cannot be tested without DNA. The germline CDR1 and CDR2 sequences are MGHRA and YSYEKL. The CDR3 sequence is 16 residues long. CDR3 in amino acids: CASSQVRLAGDNEQFF.

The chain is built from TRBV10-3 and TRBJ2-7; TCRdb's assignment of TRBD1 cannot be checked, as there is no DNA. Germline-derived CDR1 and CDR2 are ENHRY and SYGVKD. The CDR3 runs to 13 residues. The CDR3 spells CAVTGLQGYEQYF.